This TCR beta chain was recorded in a study of blood T cells in healthy people across ages. This CDR3 is built from 17 residues. The germline gives CDR1 SEHNR, CDR2 FQNEAQ (reference sequence). Trimming took off 1 base at V and 2 bases at J, with 16 bases between the two ends. The authors ran a second PCR of about 6 to 11 cycles using a sample-barcoded 5' primer and a J-beta primer mix. TCRdb ran MiXCR on the 5' RACE reads and lists one entry per CDR3 protein. The repertoire consists of around 990,000 distinct CDR3 sequences, with under 40% occurring once and the leading ten covering around 13%. The sequenced material came from blood. The clonotype was recovered from a man aged 18 to 30 in good health. V is TRBV7-9 and J is TRBJ2-3, with D maybe TRBD2 (5 bases). CDR3 region: CASSLGATRSPTDTQYF. CDR3 in DNA: TGTGCCAGCAGCTTAGGTGCCACTAGGAGTCCCACAGATACGCAGTATTTT.